Each of the 31 T cell receptor beta chains below was sequenced from the same sample in a study of blood T cell repertoires in COVID-19. Profiled with immunoSEQ multiplex PCR; TCRdb holds only in-frame clones, not every one. The top ten clones hold 0.85% to 0.9% of a sample with a few hundred thousand clones, under 85% of them seen once. Sequencing was performed on peripheral blood. The receptor source for this set is a human donor with COVID-19, enrolled during active disease. The donor label of this sample is uncertain.

V gene TRBV24-1 combines with J gene TRBJ2-1; TRBD1 matches at 12 bases. The CDR3 has 19 amino acids. V was clipped by 5 bases and J by 0 bases; unmatched bases: 10. In germline, CDR1 is KGHDR, CDR2 SFDVKD. As DNA, the CDR3 is TGTGCCACCAGTGGGTCTGGGACAGGGGGCCCGAGCTCCTACAATGAGCAGTTCTTC. This sequence encodes CATSGSGTGGPSSYNEQFF.

This clone was observed a handful of times. The chain couples TRBV19 to TRBJ2-1; possible D gene TRBD2, 5 bases. The CDR3 runs 15 residues. CDR1 and CDR2 (germline): LNHDA, SQIVND (reference sequence). V was shortened by 3 bases and J by 2 bases, with 11 bases between the two germline ends. CDR3 loop: CASSMGSATYNEQFF. For the CDR3, the DNA is TGTGCCAGTAGTATGGGTAGCGCCACCTACAATGAGCAGTTCTTC.

The chain recombines TRBV7-6 with TRBJ2-5; 8 nucleotides match TRBD1. From germline, CDR1 is SGHVS and CDR2 FNYEAQ. CDR3 length equals 16 residues. V trimming: 2 bases; J trimming: 2 bases; junction bases outside the gene matches: 7. The CDR3 bases are TGTGCCAGCAGCTTAAGAAGCGGACAGGGTCAAGAGACCCAGTACTTC. Translation: CASSLRSGQGQETQYF.

V and J are TRBV7-9 and TRBJ2-1; D is perhaps TRBD2 (5 bases). Trimming stripped 3 bases from V and 10 bases from J, with 16 bases between. Germline loops: CDR1 SEHNR, CDR2 FQNEAQ (reference sequence). The CDR3 covers 14 residues. CDR3 nucleotide sequence: TGTGCCAGCAGCTTTGGTTCCCCTGCGGGCGAGCAGTTCTTC. This gives the protein CASSFGSPAGEQFF.

The CDR3 sequence: CASGLPLGQGFNNEQFF. CDR3 coding DNA: TGTGCTAGTGGCCTCCCCCTTGGACAGGGGTTTAACAATGAGCAGTTCTTC. J is TRBJ2-1 and V is TRBV12-5; 9 bases map to TRBD1. CDR3 size: 17 residues. Germline V gene data show CDR1 as LGHNT and CDR2 as FRNRAP. J lost 5 bases, V lost 6 bases, and 14 bases had no gene match.

This clone was detected once. The chain is built from TRBV6-5 and TRBJ1-3; D is ambiguous. CDR1 and CDR2 from the germline V gene are MNHEY and SVGAGI. The CDR3 extends over 14 amino acids. Deletions cut 2 bases from V and 4 bases from J, with 9 bases between. As DNA, the CDR3 is TGTGCCAGCAGTTACAAGGGCGGGGGAAACACCATATATTTT. It codes for CASSYKGGGNTIYF.

The rearrangement joins TRBV7-9 to TRBJ2-5; D gene unclear. The length of the CDR3 is 12 residues. In germline, CDR1 is SEHNR, CDR2 FQNEAQ (reference sequence). V was cut by 3 bases and J by 3 bases, with 5 bases left in between. CDR3 DNA: TGTGCCAGCAGCTTGACTGAAGAGACCCAGTACTTC. This sequence encodes CASSLTEETQYF.

The chain links TRBV7-2 to TRBJ2-1; 9 nucleotides agree with TRBD2. The CDR3 consists of 16 residues. After removal of 1 base from V and 12 bases from J, the junction contained 13 bases not matched to a gene. The V gene's germline CDR1 is SGHTA and CDR2 FQGNSA. CDR3 residues: CASSLGGASGAVRQFF. DNA for the CDR3: TGTGCCAGCAGCTTAGGGGGAGCTAGCGGGGCCGTCCGGCAGTTCTTC.

This rearrangement joins TRBV9 to TRBJ1-4; D is unclear. Germline V CDR1 and CDR2: SGDLS, YYNGEE. The CDR3 runs 14 residues. The V and J ends lost 0 bases and 4 bases respectively, with 7 bases between them. CDR3 sequence: CASSVGTHNEKLFF. In DNA, the CDR3 is TGTGCCAGCAGCGTAGGGACTCATAATGAAAAACTGTTTTTT. Using reference TRBV9 and TRBJ1-4 for the parts outside the CDR3, the full variable domain is DSGVTQTPKHLITATGQRVTLRCSPRSGDLSVYWYQQSLDQGLQFLIQYYNGEERAKGNILERFSAQQFPDLHSELNLSSLELGDSALYFCASSVGTHNEKLFFGSGTQLSVL.

The CDR3 DNA sequence: TGCGCCAGTGATCCGGGACAGGGGTCTGAAGCTTTCTTT. It translates to CASDPGQGSEAFF. The chain links TRBV10-2 to TRBJ1-1; 10 nucleotides agree with TRBD1. The CDR3 spans 13 residues. With 9 bases clipped from V and 6 bases from J, the junction kept 7 bases outside the gene matches. Germline V gives CDR1 WSHSY, CDR2 SAAADI.

V gene TRBV30 combines with J gene TRBJ1-1, with 9 positions matching TRBD1. Trimming removed 3 bases from V and 5 bases from J; junction bases left unmatched: 4. Germline lookup yields CDR1 GTSNPN and CDR2 SVGIG (reference sequence). This CDR3 contains 13 residues. Here the CDR3 reads CAWRRDRETEAFF. The CDR3 DNA is TGTGCCTGGAGACGGGACAGGGAAACTGAAGCTTTCTTT.

The CDR3 nucleotides read TGTGCCAGCAGCATCTCCGGGACTAGCGGCGAGCAGTACTTC. This encodes CASSISGTSGEQYF. This chain links TRBV11-2 with TRBJ2-7, with 11 bases that match TRBD2. The CDR3 is 14 residues long. Trimming took 5 bases from V and 6 from J; bases not matched to a gene: 6. CDR1 and CDR2 from the germline V gene are SGHAT and FQNNGV.

This sequence joins TRBV7-9 and TRBJ2-2; D not certain. Germline lookup yields CDR1 SEHNR and CDR2 FQNEAQ (reference sequence). Trimming removed 5 bases from V and 6 bases from J, with 13 bases in between. The CDR3 is 14 residues long. The CDR3 sequence is CASSQHSNAGELFF. DNA for the CDR3: TGTGCCAGCAGCCAACATTCCAACGCCGGGGAGCTGTTTTTT.

Written as DNA, the CDR3 is TGTGCCAGCAGCTTAGGCCGACTAGCGGGAATATACAATGAGCAGTTCTTC. Translating gives CASSLGRLAGIYNEQFF. J is TRBJ2-1 and V is TRBV11-3; 11 nucleotides agree with TRBD2. Trimming at V came to 1 base and at J to 4 bases, leaving 6 bases not matched to a gene. This CDR3 comprises 17 residues. Germline V gives CDR1 SGHNT, CDR2 YENEEA.

This chain uses TRBV9 with TRBJ2-4; D is possibly TRBD1 (6 bases). Germline-derived CDR1 and CDR2 are SGDLS and YYNGEE. The CDR3 consists of 12 residues. The germline V and J ends were trimmed by 3 bases and 14 bases, with 15 bases remaining between them. The CDR3 sequence is CASSAQDSEKYF. CDR3 DNA sequence: TGTGCCAGCAGCGCGCAGGACAGTGAGAAGTACTTC.

The gene calls are TRBV30 and TRBJ1-1, with D maybe TRBD1 (6 bases). This CDR3 has 13 residues. From germline, CDR1 is GTSNPN and CDR2 SVGIG (reference sequence). The ends were cut back, 8 bases at V and 1 base at J, with 14 bases in the middle. The chain's CDR3 is CALKAGANTEAFF. In DNA, the CDR3 is TGTGCCCTCAAGGCGGGGGCGAACACTGAAGCTTTCTTT.

The chain couples TRBV7-9 to TRBJ1-4; D remains ambiguous. The CDR3 totals 15 residues. Per germline, CDR1 SEHNR and CDR2 FQNEAQ (reference sequence). Trimming cost V 5 bases and J 7 bases, with 17 bases left between them. DNA for the CDR3: TGTGCCAGCAGCCCTTTTTCTGGACTAGTTGAAAAACTGTTTTTT. It codes for CASSPFSGLVEKLFF.

The chain joins TRBV10-3 to TRBJ2-6, with TRBD2 as a possible D gene (5 bases). CDR3 length: 15 residues. Germline-derived CDR1 and CDR2 are ENHRY and SYGVKD. Trimming took off 4 bases at V and 4 bases at J, with 11 bases between the two ends. CDR3 residues: CAISGMGDGANVLTF. DNA of the CDR3: TGTGCCATCAGTGGTATGGGAGACGGGGCCAACGTCCTGACTTTC.

This clone was seen more than once but under ten times. V gene TRBV9 combines with J gene TRBJ1-3; D gene uncertain. CDR1 is SGDLS, CDR2 YYNGEE, per germline. This CDR3 comprises 15 residues. V shed 0 bases and J shed 2 bases, with 9 bases lying between them. The CDR3 DNA follows: TGTGCCAGCAGCGTAGCGGAGGGTACTGGAAACACCATATATTTT. Translation gives CASSVAEGTGNTIYF.

This sequence joins TRBV10-3 and TRBJ2-1; 9 positions match TRBD2. The germline CDR1 and CDR2 sequences are ENHRY and SYGVKD. The CDR3 is made up of 14 amino acids. With 8 bases clipped from V and 6 bases from J, the junction kept 8 bases outside the gene matches. The chain's CDR3 is CAIAEGGRGNEQFF. In DNA, the CDR3 is TGTGCCATCGCTGAGGGCGGGAGGGGCAATGAGCAGTTCTTC.

The V call is TRBV11-2, the J call TRBJ1-6; 8 bases match TRBD1. Germline loops: CDR1 SGHAT, CDR2 FQNNGV. The CDR3 runs 15 residues. V lost 3 bases and J lost 7; bases outside the gene matches: 5. This chain's CDR3 is CASSFTDRANSPLHF. CDR3 in DNA: TGTGCCAGCAGCTTCACGGACAGGGCCAATTCACCCCTCCACTTT.

This rearrangement joins TRBV5-1 to TRBJ2-3, with D tentatively TRBD2 (5 bases). Germline CDR1 is SGHRS and CDR2 is YFSETQ. Trimming took 0 bases from V and 2 from J, leaving 13 bases between them. The CDR3 extends over 16 amino acids. CDR3 bases: TGCGCCAGCAGCTTGGTGGCTAGCAGATACACAGATACGCAGTATTTT. As protein: CASSLVASRYTDTQYF.

This sequence joins TRBV7-2 and TRBJ1-2; 7 nucleotides match TRBD1. CDR1 and CDR2 from the germline V gene are SGHTA and FQGNSA. This CDR3 spans 13 amino acids. The ends lost 5 bases at V and 6 bases at J; junction bases unmatched: 6. The CDR3 loop is CASSPRQGNGYTF. CDR3 sequence (DNA): TGTGCCAGCAGCCCCCGACAGGGAAATGGCTACACCTTC.

This chain connects TRBV9 to TRBJ1-2, with D maybe TRBD1 (6 bases). The CDR3 is 16 amino acids. Germline V gene lookup returns CDR1 SGDLS and CDR2 YYNGEE. The germline V and J ends were trimmed by 0 bases and 6 bases, with 18 bases remaining between them. CDR3 loop: CASSVVLGGGWNGYTF. CDR3 DNA: TGTGCCAGCAGCGTAGTTCTTGGTGGGGGCTGGAATGGCTACACCTTC.

This chain joins TRBV10-3 and TRBJ1-2; 8 bases agree with TRBD1. Germline V lookup: CDR1 ENHRY, CDR2 SYGVKD. CDR3 length equals 16 residues. Trimming removed 0 bases from V and 4 bases from J; junction bases left unmatched: 7. CDR3 bases: TGTGCCATCAGTGAGTCTGCAGGGGGCAGAAGCTATGGCTACACCTTC. Protein: CAISESAGGRSYGYTF.

V usage is TRBV2 and J usage is TRBJ1-4; 8 bases are a match to TRBD1. This CDR3 region has 16 residues. After removal of 2 bases from V and 8 bases from J, the junction contained 10 bases not matched to a gene. Germline V CDR1 and CDR2: SNHLY, FYNNEI. CDR3: CASSELRTGKGEKLFF. Written as DNA, the CDR3 is TGTGCCAGCAGTGAATTGAGGACAGGGAAGGGCGAAAAACTGTTTTTT.

The chain uses TRBV24-1 and TRBJ1-2; 8 bases agree with TRBD1. The V gene end was trimmed by 7 bases and the J gene end by 10 bases; junction bases not matched to a gene: 10. The V gene's germline CDR1 is KGHDR and CDR2 SFDVKD. The CDR3 is made up of 13 amino acids. In DNA form, the CDR3 reads TGTGCCACCAGAGGGGGGACAGGATCCGACTACACCTTC. This translates into CATRGGTGSDYTF.

The chain links TRBV14 to TRBJ1-2; 7 bases match TRBD1. This CDR3 region has 15 residues. In germline, CDR1 is SGHDN, CDR2 FVKESK. V lost 5 bases and J lost 5; bases outside the gene matches: 11. CDR3 coding DNA: TGTGCCAGCAGCTACAGACAGGGAATCCCTTATGGCTACACCTTC. Amino acids: CASSYRQGIPYGYTF.

This rearrangement joins TRBV19 to TRBJ2-7; perhaps TRBD1 as D (6 bases). The CDR3 is made up of 14 amino acids. The V gene's germline CDR1 is LNHDA and CDR2 SQIVND (reference sequence). The V end was cut by 7 bases, the J end by 5 bases, with 18 bases between. The CDR3: CASTRSPGEHEQYF. The CDR3 DNA sequence: TGTGCCAGTACCCGATCACCAGGGGAACACGAGCAGTACTTC. Based on the CDR3 plus reference TRBV19 and TRBJ2-7, the full variable domain is DGGITQSPKYLFRKEGQNVTLSCEQNLNHDAMYWYRQDPGQGLRLIYYSQIVNDFQKGDIAEGYSVSREKKESFPLTVTSAQKNPTAFYLCASTRSPGEHEQYFGPGTRLTVT.

The rearrangement joins TRBV5-6 to TRBJ2-2, with unresolved D. The length of the CDR3 is 13 residues. The V end lost 3 bases, the J end lost 2 bases, and 5 bases lay between the germline ends. The germline V gene encodes CDR1 SGHDT and CDR2 YYEEEE. CDR3 nucleotide sequence: TGTGCCAGCAGCTCCTTTAACACCGGGGAGCTGTTTTTT. It encodes CASSSFNTGELFF.

This clone was found a few times. Other DNA sequences in this specimen translate into the identical CDR3. V gene TRBV9 combines with J gene TRBJ2-1; D is unresolved. With 0 bases removed from V and 10 bases from J, the gap between germline ends came to 5 bases. The CDR3 length is 11 residues. Germline V CDR1 and CDR2: SGDLS, YYNGEE. Here the CDR3 DNA reads TGTGCCAGCAGCGTAGCCGGGGAGCAGTTCTTC. The encoded protein is CASSVAGEQFF.